These 21 T cell receptor beta chains were sequenced from one sample in a study of T-cell reconstitution after alpha-beta-depleted transplantation in children. TCRbeta library preparation incorporated unique molecular identifiers. In TCRdb, the PCR reads were re-called with MiXCR into one record per CDR3 protein. This repertoire shows hundreds of thousands of distinct CDR3 sequences, 20% to 30% found once; its top ten account for about 5%. This material consisted of PBMCs, mostly from graft donor cells, taken 360 days after TCRalphabeta/CD19-depleted stem cell transplant. The receptors stem from a female patient between 2 and 15 years old who had a stem cell transplant for congenital amegakaryocytic thrombocytopenia, so the T cells may come from the graft donor.

The chain uses TRBV5-1 and TRBJ2-3; D might be TRBD1 (6 bases). The V end was cut by 5 bases, the J end by 0 bases, with 13 bases between. The CDR3 has 15 residues. The germline V gene has CDR1 SGHRS and CDR2 YFSETQ. DNA of the CDR3: TGCGCCAGCAGAACAGGGATAATTAGCACAGATACGCAGTATTTT. This encodes CASRTGIISTDTQYF.

The chain couples TRBV20-1 to TRBJ1-6; D is perhaps TRBD1 (5 bases). Trimming removed 1 base at V and 4 bases at J, with 14 bases between. Germline V gene sequence: CDR1 DFQATT, CDR2 SNEGSKA (reference sequence). This CDR3 contains 16 residues. CDR3 DNA: TGCAGTGCTAGAGTGGCAGGACATCTGTATAATTCACCCCTCCACTTT. Translating it yields CSARVAGHLYNSPLHF.

This sequence joins TRBV5-4 and TRBJ2-1, with TRBD2 as a possible D gene (6 bases). Trimming cost V 3 bases and J 0 bases, with 10 bases left between them. CDR1 and CDR2 from the germline V gene are SGHNT and YYREEE (reference sequence). This CDR3 spans 15 amino acids. The CDR3 sequence is CASSWDGSSYNEQFF. CDR3 DNA sequence: TGTGCCAGCAGCTGGGACGGGAGCTCCTACAATGAGCAGTTCTTC.

This clonotype was detected many times. The gene calls are TRBV20-1 and TRBJ2-5; 7 bases fit TRBD2. J gave up 4 bases and V 0 bases, and 20 bases lay outside the gene matches. The CDR3 is 19 residues long. Germline V gene data show CDR1 as DFQATT and CDR2 as SNEGSKA (reference sequence). In DNA form, the CDR3 reads TGCAGTGCTAGAGATCCGAAGGGCGGAGCGGGACCTGGCAGAGAGACCCAGTACTTC. Translated, it gives CSARDPKGGAGPGRETQYF.

J is TRBJ1-2 and V is TRBV12-3 or TRBV12-4; TRBD1 might be the D (6 bases). Between the trimmed V and J ends, which lost 5 bases and 8 bases, there was a span of 15 bases. CDR3 length: 13 amino acids. The CDR3 nucleotides read TGTGCCAGCAGTGTACAGGGTACGGGGGGCTACACCTTC. Translation gives CASSVQGTGGYTF.

J is TRBJ1-2 and V is TRBV18; 7 bases agree with TRBD1. V lost 3 bases, J lost 5 bases, and 24 bases stayed unmatched. The CDR3 is 20 residues long. Germline CDR1 reads KGHSH; CDR2 reads LQKENI. CDR3 region: CASSPYATIQTNRGEYGYTF. The CDR3, as DNA: TGTGCCAGCTCACCGTATGCCACTATTCAAACAAACAGGGGCGAGTATGGCTACACCTTC.

V usage is TRBV13 and J usage is TRBJ2-7, with 8 bases that match TRBD2. Germline loops: CDR1 PRHDT, CDR2 FYEKMQ (reference sequence). Trimming took 1 base from V and 3 from J; bases not matched to a gene: 5. This CDR3 region has 15 residues. The CDR3 region has the DNA TGTGCCAGCAGCTTAGATAGCGGGGTCAACTACGAGCAGTACTTC. This codes for CASSLDSGVNYEQYF.

This clonotype was recorded a few times. The chain uses TRBV20-1 and TRBJ2-7; 7 nucleotides align to TRBD2. The germline gives CDR1 DFQATT, CDR2 SNEGSKA (reference sequence). V shed 3 bases and J 1 base; nucleotides not matched to a gene: 3. The CDR3 consists of 13 residues. Here the CDR3 DNA reads TGCAGTGCTAGGGGGACTAAATCCTACGAGCAGTACTTC. Its translation is CSARGTKSYEQYF.

This clonotype was detected only a few times. J is TRBJ2-7 and V is TRBV6-2 or TRBV6-3; D uncertain. The V and J ends lost 7 bases and 4 bases respectively, with 8 bases between them. In germline, CDR1 is MNHEY, CDR2 SVGEGT. The CDR3 covers 11 residues. The CDR3: CASMIGYEQYF. The CDR3 DNA reads as TGTGCCAGCATGATAGGGTACGAGCAGTACTTC.

This clonotype was seen more than once but under ten times. The chain employs TRBV4-1 and TRBJ2-3, with D unclear. CDR1 and CDR2 (germline): MGHRA, YSYEKL. Trimming took 1 base from V and 2 from J, leaving 16 bases between them. The CDR3 totals 17 residues. The CDR3 bases are TGCGCCAGCAGCCAAGGTCTGAAGAAGGCACCCACAGATACGCAGTATTTT. It encodes CASSQGLKKAPTDTQYF.

This clonotype showed up many times. This chain uses TRBV10-3 with TRBJ1-5, with 9 bases lining up with TRBD1. Germline trimming cut 2 bases from V and 4 bases from J; bases unmatched to any gene: 6. The CDR3 spans 16 residues. Germline lookup yields CDR1 ENHRY and CDR2 SYGVKD. The CDR3 here is CAISERDRDRNQPQHF. DNA for the CDR3: TGTGCCATCAGTGAGAGGGACAGGGATAGGAATCAGCCCCAGCATTTT.

This clonotype has just a few counts. The V and J genes are TRBV7-6 and TRBJ1-5; D might be TRBD1 (5 bases). Trimming shortened V by 5 bases and J by 3 bases, and 17 bases separated the two germline ends. CDR1 and CDR2 (germline): SGHVS, FNYEAQ. The CDR3 totals 16 residues. The DNA of the CDR3 is TGTGCCAGCAGCCGATGGGGGGGAACTTTCAATCAGCCCCAGCATTTT. This codes for CASSRWGGTFNQPQHF.

In this sample, this clonotype turned up a few times. The chain joins TRBV5-1 to TRBJ2-5, with TRBD2 as a possible D gene (5 bases). The CDR3 is made up of 15 amino acids. Per the germline V gene, CDR1 is SGHRS and CDR2 is YFSETQ. With 1 base removed from V and 4 bases from J, the gap between germline ends came to 14 bases. This chain's CDR3 is CASSLSVGSGETQYF. CDR3 sequence (DNA): TGCGCCAGCAGCTTGTCTGTAGGGAGCGGAGAGACCCAGTACTTC.

V is TRBV20-1 and J is TRBJ2-1, with 8 bases fitting TRBD1. The CDR3 loop spans 14 amino acids. CDR1 DFQATT and CDR2 SNEGSKA come from the germline V gene (reference sequence). V shed 0 bases, J shed 4 bases, and the junction held 2 bases outside the gene matches. The CDR3 nucleotides are TGCAGTGCTAGAGAGACAGGGGCTTACAATGAGCAGTTCTTC. As protein: CSARETGAYNEQFF.

This clonotype has only one observation. V is TRBV7-9 and J is TRBJ1-4; D uncertain. This CDR3 contains 11 residues. From germline, CDR1 is SEHNR and CDR2 FQNEAQ (reference sequence). Trimming pared 2 bases from V and 6 bases from J, leaving 1 base between. DNA for the CDR3: TGTGCCAGCAGCTTATATGAAAAACTGTTTTTT. This encodes CASSLYEKLFF.

The chain has TRBV28 and TRBJ2-7; no clear D gene. Germline values: CDR1 MDHEN, CDR2 SYDVKM. CDR3 size: 18 residues. V lost 3 bases to trimming and J lost 0 bases, with 21 bases between them. The CDR3 region is CASSFLPFPRHSSYEQYF. CDR3 coding DNA: TGTGCCAGCAGTTTCCTTCCCTTTCCCCGACATAGCTCCTACGAGCAGTACTTC.

The V call is TRBV7-3, the J call TRBJ2-1; TRBD2 matches at 10 bases. The germline gives CDR1 SGHTA, CDR2 FQGTGA. V gave up 2 bases and J gave up 9 bases; unmatched junction bases: 7. The CDR3 contains 15 residues. In DNA form, the CDR3 reads TGTGCCAGCAGCTTAGAAGCGGGAGGGTGGGGTGAGCAGTTCTTC. Its protein product is CASSLEAGGWGEQFF.

The CDR3 DNA follows: TGTGCCAGCAGCCAAAATGAGGGACAGGGGGCATTTGCCAAAAACATTCAGTACTTC. This gives the protein CASSQNEGQGAFAKNIQYF. V is TRBV6-1 and J is TRBJ2-4; TRBD1 matches 12 bases. CDR1 is MNHNS, CDR2 SASEGT, per germline. V was pared by 6 bases and J by 1 base, with 13 bases of the junction left unmatched. CDR3 length: 19 residues.

J is TRBJ2-2 and V is TRBV7-2, with 8 bases matching TRBD2. CDR1 is SGHTA and CDR2 is FQGNSA in the germline V gene. The V segment lost 2 bases and the J segment 4 bases; nucleotides outside the gene matches: 6. There are 16 residues in the CDR3. The chain's CDR3 is CASSLSIGGATGELFF. CDR3 in DNA: TGTGCCAGCAGCTTAAGTATCGGGGGGGCCACCGGGGAGCTGTTTTTT. The full variable domain, its missing parts supplied by reference TRBV7-2 and TRBJ2-2, is GAGVSQSPSNKVTEKGKDVELRCDPISGHTALYWYRQSLGQGLEFLIYFQGNSAPDKSGLPSDRFSAERTGGSVSTLTIQRTQQEDSAVYLCASSLSIGGATGELFFGEGSRLTVL.

V and J are TRBV4-1 and TRBJ1-1; TRBD1 matches 10 bases. The CDR3 extends over 14 amino acids. Trimming removed 3 bases from V and 10 bases from J; junction bases left unmatched: 8. CDR1 is MGHRA, CDR2 YSYEKL, per germline. The CDR3 DNA sequence: TGCGCCAGCAGCCAGGATCGACAGGGGGCGCGAGCTTTCTTT. Translated: CASSQDRQGARAFF.

A few counts support this clonotype. V usage is TRBV28 and J usage is TRBJ2-1; D call uncertain. V lost 0 bases to trimming and J lost 1 base, with 4 bases between them. CDR3 length: 14 amino acids. CDR1 is MDHEN and CDR2 is SYDVKM in the germline V gene. Written as DNA, the CDR3 is TGTGCCAGCAGTTTATGGGGATCCTACAATGAGCAGTTCTTC. Its translation is CASSLWGSYNEQFF.